This entry concerns a single T cell receptor (beta chain). Its antigen is currently unknown. V lost 0 bases and J lost 8; bases outside the gene matches: 6. The CDR3 contains 15 residues. The germline CDR1 and CDR2 sequences are SGHTA and FQGNSA. The data originate from a study of naive and memory T cell subsets. Notes on the study in general: Over 95% of naive TCR sequences appeared only once after error correction, unlike memory subsets. Each distinct alpha or beta sequence counts as one clonotype. Diversity fell and Gini index rose from naive through CM, EM, EMRA.

Both TRBC1 and TRBC2 were covered by a beta constant-region primer of two equimolar oligonucleotides. Nested alpha and beta constant-region primers with the SP2 primer drove four PCR rounds on ligated cDNA. An oligonucleotide with the SP2 primer and a 12-nucleotide UMI was ligated to the cDNA 3' end. TCRdb analysed the UMI-ligation and nested PCR reads with MiXCR anew, one entry per CDR3 protein. This table has 130,000 or so distinct CDR3 sequences, 35% to 40% appearing once. The J gene is TRBJ1-4, the V gene TRBV7-2, with 7 bases lining up with TRBD1. Source material: central memory CD4+ T cells from blood. This clonotype originated in a human donor in good health. CDR3 region: CASSLAGGGGEKLFF. The CDR3 coding sequence is TGTGCCAGCAGCTTAGCCGGGGGAGGGGGCGAAAAACTGTTTTTT.